One sample yielded the 6 T cell receptor beta chains listed below, sequenced in a study of T cell repertoires in ileal Crohn's disease. Sequencing was performed with immunoSEQ multiplex PCR; in TCRdb, only in-frame clones are kept and a portion is missing. The sample has roughly 16,000 clones, 65% to 80% seen once. Time point specified: neoterminal ileum biopsy at postoperative endoscopy, about 6 months after surgery. The sequenced sample was ileal tissue. These receptors were taken from an adult with Crohn's disease.

This clone was recorded only once. The chain recombines TRBV6-1 with TRBJ1-1, with D possibly being TRBD1 (5 bases). Germline CDR1 is MNHNS and CDR2 is SASEGT. With 8 bases removed from V and 5 bases from J, the gap between germline ends came to 15 bases. CDR3 length equals 13 residues. CDR3 residues: CASEWGGWTEAFF. In DNA, the CDR3 is TGTGCCAGCGAGTGGGGGGGGTGGACTGAAGCTTTCTTT.

The J gene is TRBJ1-1, the V gene TRBV5-1, with TRBD1 as a possible D gene (6 bases). V was shortened by 2 bases and J by 5 bases, with 10 bases between the two germline ends. Germline V CDR1 and CDR2: SGHRS, YFSETQ. The CDR3 runs 13 residues. This CDR3 is CASSLQGWTEAFF. CDR3 sequence (DNA): TGCGCCAGCAGCTTACAGGGTTGGACTGAAGCTTTCTTT.

This clone was observed a few times. The chain employs TRBV2 and TRBJ2-2; TRBD1 aligns across 8 bases. In germline, CDR1 is SNHLY, CDR2 FYNNEI. After removal of 8 bases from V and 5 bases from J, the junction contained 10 bases not matched to a gene. CDR3 size: 15 residues. CDR3 residues: CASSDDRGGTGELFF. In DNA form, the CDR3 reads TGTGCCAGCTCCGATGACAGGGGCGGAACCGGGGAGCTGTTTTTT.

A remark on this clone: A junction end diverges from the germline sequence, so it may reflect a read error. The rearrangement links TRBV30 to TRBJ2-1; D perhaps matches TRBD1 (6 bases). This CDR3 comprises 12 residues. The germline V gene has CDR1 GTSNPN and CDR2 SVGIG (reference sequence). Here the CDR3 DNA reads TGTGCCTGGAGTCTCCGGGACAAGGAGCAGTTCTTC. Amino acids: CAWSLRDKEQFF.

V is TRBV11-2 and J is TRBJ1-2; no firm D call. CDR3 size: 14 residues. In germline, CDR1 is SGHAT, CDR2 FQNNGV. The V gene lost 2 bases and the J gene lost 5 bases, with 12 bases spanning the gap. The CDR3 DNA is TGTGCCAGCAGCTTATGGGGAGTTGAATATGGCTACACCTTC. Amino acids: CASSLWGVEYGYTF.

This rearrangement joins TRBV19 to TRBJ1-2; tentatively, D is TRBD1 (5 bases). Trimming took off 3 bases at V and 4 bases at J, with 6 bases between the two ends. The CDR3 runs 12 residues. Germline lookup yields CDR1 LNHDA and CDR2 SQIVND (reference sequence). The CDR3 DNA follows: TGTGCCAGTAGTATTAGGGGCTATGGCTACACCTTC. It encodes CASSIRGYGYTF.